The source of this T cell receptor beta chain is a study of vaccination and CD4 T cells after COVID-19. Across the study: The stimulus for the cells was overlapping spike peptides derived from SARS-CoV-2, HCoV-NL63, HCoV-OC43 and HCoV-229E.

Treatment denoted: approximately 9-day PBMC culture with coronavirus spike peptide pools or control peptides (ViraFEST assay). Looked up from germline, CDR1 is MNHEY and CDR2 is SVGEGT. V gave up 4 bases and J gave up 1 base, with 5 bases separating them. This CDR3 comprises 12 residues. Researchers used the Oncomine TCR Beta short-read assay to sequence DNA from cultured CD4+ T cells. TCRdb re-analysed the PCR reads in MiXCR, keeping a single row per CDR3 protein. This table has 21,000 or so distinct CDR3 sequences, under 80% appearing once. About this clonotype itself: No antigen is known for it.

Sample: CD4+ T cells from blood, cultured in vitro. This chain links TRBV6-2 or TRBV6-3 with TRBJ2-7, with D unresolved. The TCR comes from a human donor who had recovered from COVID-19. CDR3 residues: CASSSTSYEQYF. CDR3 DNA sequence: TGTGCCAGCAGTTCCACTTCCTACGAGCAGTACTTC.